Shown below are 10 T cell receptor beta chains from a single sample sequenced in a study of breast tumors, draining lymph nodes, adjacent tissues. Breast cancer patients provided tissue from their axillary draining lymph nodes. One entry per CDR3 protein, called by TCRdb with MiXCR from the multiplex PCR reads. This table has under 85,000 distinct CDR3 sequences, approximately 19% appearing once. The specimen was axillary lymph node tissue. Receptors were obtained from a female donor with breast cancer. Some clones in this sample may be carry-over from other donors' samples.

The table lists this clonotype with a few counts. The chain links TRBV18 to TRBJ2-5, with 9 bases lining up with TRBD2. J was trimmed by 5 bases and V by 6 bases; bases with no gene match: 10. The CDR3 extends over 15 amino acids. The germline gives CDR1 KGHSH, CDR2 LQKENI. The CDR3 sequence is CASSPLAGVMETQYF. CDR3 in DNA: TGTGCCAGCTCCCCTTTAGCGGGAGTGATGGAGACCCAGTACTTC.

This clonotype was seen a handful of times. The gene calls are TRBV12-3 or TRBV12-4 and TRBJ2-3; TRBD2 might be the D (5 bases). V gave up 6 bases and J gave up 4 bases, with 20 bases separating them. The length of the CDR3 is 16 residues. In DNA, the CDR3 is TGTGCCAGCAGCGGACTTCCCCCTCTTTTCGCAGATACGCAGTATTTT. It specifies CASSGLPPLFADTQYF.

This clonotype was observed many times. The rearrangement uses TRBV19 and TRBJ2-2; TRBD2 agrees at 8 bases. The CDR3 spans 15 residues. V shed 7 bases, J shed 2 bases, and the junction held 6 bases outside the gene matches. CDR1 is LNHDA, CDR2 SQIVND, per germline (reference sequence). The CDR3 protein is CASKAGGANTGELFF. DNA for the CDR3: TGTGCCAGTAAGGCGGGAGGAGCAAACACCGGGGAGCTGTTTTTT.

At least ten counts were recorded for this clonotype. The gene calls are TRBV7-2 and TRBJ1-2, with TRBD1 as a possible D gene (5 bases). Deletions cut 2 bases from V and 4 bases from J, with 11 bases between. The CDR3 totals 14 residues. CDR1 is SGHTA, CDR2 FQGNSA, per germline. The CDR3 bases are TGTGCCAGCAGCTTATATTCAGGGACCTATGGCTACACCTTC. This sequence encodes CASSLYSGTYGYTF.

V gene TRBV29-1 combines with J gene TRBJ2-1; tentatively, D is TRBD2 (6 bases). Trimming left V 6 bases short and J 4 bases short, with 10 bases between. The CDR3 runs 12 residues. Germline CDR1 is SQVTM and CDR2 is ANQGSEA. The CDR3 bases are TGCAGCGTCGCGGGACGTTACAATGAGCAGTTCTTC. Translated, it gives CSVAGRYNEQFF.

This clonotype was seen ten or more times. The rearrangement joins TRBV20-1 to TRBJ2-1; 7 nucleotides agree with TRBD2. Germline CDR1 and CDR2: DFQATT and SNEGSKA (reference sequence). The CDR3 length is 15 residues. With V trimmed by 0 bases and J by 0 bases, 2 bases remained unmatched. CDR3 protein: CSAREGGSSYNEQFF. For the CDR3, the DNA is TGCAGTGCTAGAGAGGGCGGGAGCTCCTACAATGAGCAGTTCTTC.

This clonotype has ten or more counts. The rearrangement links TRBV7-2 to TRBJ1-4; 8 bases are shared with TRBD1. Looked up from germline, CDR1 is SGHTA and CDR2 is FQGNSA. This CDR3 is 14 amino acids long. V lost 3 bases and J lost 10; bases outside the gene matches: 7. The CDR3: CASSLATGGGKLFF. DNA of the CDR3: TGTGCCAGCAGCTTGGCTACAGGGGGAGGAAAACTGTTTTTT.

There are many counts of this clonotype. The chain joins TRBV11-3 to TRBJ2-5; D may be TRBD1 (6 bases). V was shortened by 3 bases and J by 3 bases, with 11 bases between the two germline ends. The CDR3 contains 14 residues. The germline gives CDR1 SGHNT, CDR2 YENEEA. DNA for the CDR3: TGTGCCAGCAGCTTCATGACAGGAAAAGAGACCCAGTACTTC. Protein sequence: CASSFMTGKETQYF.

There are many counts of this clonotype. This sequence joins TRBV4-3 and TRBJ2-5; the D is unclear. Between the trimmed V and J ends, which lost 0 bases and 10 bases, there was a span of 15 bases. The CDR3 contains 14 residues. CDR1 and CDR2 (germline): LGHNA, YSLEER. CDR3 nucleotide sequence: TGCGCCAGCAGCCAAGAAGCAAGCTCAGTCGGCCAGTACTTC. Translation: CASSQEASSVGQYF.

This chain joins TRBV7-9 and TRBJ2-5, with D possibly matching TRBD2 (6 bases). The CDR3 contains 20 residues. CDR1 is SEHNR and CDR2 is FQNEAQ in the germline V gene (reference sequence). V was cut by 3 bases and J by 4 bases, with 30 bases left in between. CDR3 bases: TGTGCCAGCAGCTTTTCCACGGGAGCCGGGCGGCCCAGGGCTGCAGAGACCCAGTACTTC. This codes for CASSFSTGAGRPRAAETQYF.